This is a list of T cell receptor beta chains from one sample in a study of identical twins. TCRdb processed the 5' RACE reads anew with MiXCR; each CDR3 protein has one entry. The sample has about 470,000 distinct CDR3 sequences; 24% are singletons. These data also formed part of another study, on T cells expressing NK-cell markers.

Sample: CD4+ T cells sorted from blood. The receptor source for this set is a woman under 30 in good health. The CDR3 runs from the conserved cysteine through the conserved F or W. The D gene is left open where the match is weak. Part of the rows lack a size; the others show once, few, many or a class for expanded clones.

v_call: TRBV4-3
cdr3_length: 14
j_call: TRBJ2-1
d_call: NA
clone_size: few
cdr3_aa: CASSHAGTYNEQFF
cdr3_nt: TGCGCCAGCAGCCACGCCGGGACTTACAATGAGCAGTTCTTC

v_call: TRBV6-5
cdr3_length: 17
j_call: TRBJ2-7
d_call: NA
clone_size: NA
cdr3_aa: CASSYLFNRVGSYEQYF
cdr3_nt: TGTGCCAGCAGTTACCTTTTCAACCGGGTCGGGTCATACGAGCAGTACTTC

v_call: TRBV7-8
cdr3_length: 14
j_call: TRBJ1-5
d_call: TRBD1
clone_size: NA
cdr3_aa: CASSPRTGSLPQHF
cdr3_nt: TGTGCCAGCAGCCCGCGGACAGGGTCTCTACCCCAGCATTTT

v_call: TRBV7-6
cdr3_length: 14
j_call: TRBJ2-1
d_call: NA
clone_size: NA
cdr3_aa: CASSLAKSRGEQFF
cdr3_nt: TGTGCCAGCAGCTTAGCCAAAAGCAGGGGTGAGCAGTTCTTC

v_call: TRBV10-3
cdr3_length: 14
j_call: TRBJ2-3
d_call: NA
clone_size: NA
cdr3_aa: CAISDPTTKRTQYF
cdr3_nt: TGTGCCATCAGTGACCCTACTACGAAGCGTACGCAGTATTTT

v_call: TRBV24-1
cdr3_length: 16
j_call: TRBJ2-5
d_call: NA
clone_size: NA
cdr3_aa: CATSDPGGTNQETQYF
cdr3_nt: TGTGCCACCAGTGACCCCGGGGGGACAAATCAAGAGACCCAGTACTTC

v_call: TRBV2
cdr3_length: 13
j_call: TRBJ1-6
d_call: NA
clone_size: few
cdr3_aa: CASRGERHSPLHF
cdr3_nt: TGTGCCAGCAGGGGGGAAAGGCATTCACCCCTCCACTTT

v_call: TRBV11-2
cdr3_length: 14
j_call: TRBJ2-3
d_call: NA
clone_size: NA
cdr3_aa: CASSLGDAGNTQYF
cdr3_nt: TGTGCCAGCAGCTTAGGGGACGCAGGGAATACGCAGTATTTT

v_call: TRBV12-3/TRBV12-4
cdr3_length: 14
j_call: TRBJ2-4
d_call: NA
clone_size: many
cdr3_aa: CASGTIQSKNIQYF
cdr3_nt: TGTGCCAGCGGGACCATCCAATCCAAAAACATTCAGTACTTC

v_call: TRBV12-3/TRBV12-4
cdr3_length: 14
j_call: TRBJ1-2
d_call: TRBD1
clone_size: few
cdr3_aa: CASSFPQGALGYTF
cdr3_nt: TGTGCCAGCAGTTTCCCGCAGGGGGCATTGGGCTACACCTTC

v_call: TRBV12-3/TRBV12-4
cdr3_length: 12
j_call: TRBJ2-5
d_call: NA
clone_size: NA
cdr3_aa: CASSPLEGTQYF
cdr3_nt: TGTGCCAGCAGCCCCTTGGAGGGGACCCAGTACTTC

v_call: TRBV5-1
cdr3_length: 16
j_call: TRBJ2-1
d_call: TRBD2
clone_size: NA
cdr3_aa: CASSLASGGRDNEQFF
cdr3_nt: TGCGCCAGCAGCTTGGCGTCGGGAGGGAGGGACAATGAGCAGTTCTTC

v_call: TRBV21-1
cdr3_length: 20
j_call: TRBJ2-7
d_call: NA
clone_size: few
cdr3_aa: CASSKPVSAEEDPLSYEQYF
cdr3_nt: TGTGCCAGCAGCAAACCGGTATCGGCCGAGGAGGATCCACTCTCCTACGAGCAGTACTTC

v_call: TRBV28
cdr3_length: 12
j_call: TRBJ1-2
d_call: NA
clone_size: few
cdr3_aa: CASSFRTYGYTF
cdr3_nt: TGTGCCAGCAGTTTCAGGACATATGGCTACACCTTC

v_call: TRBV12-3/TRBV12-4
cdr3_length: 14
j_call: TRBJ2-7
d_call: TRBD1
clone_size: few
cdr3_aa: CASSWDRSSYEQYF
cdr3_nt: TGTGCCAGCAGTTGGGACAGAAGTTCCTACGAGCAGTACTTC

v_call: TRBV20-1
cdr3_length: 15
j_call: TRBJ2-7
d_call: TRBD1
clone_size: NA
cdr3_aa: CSARDGTGTAYEQYF
cdr3_nt: TGCAGTGCTAGAGATGGCACCGGGACAGCCTACGAGCAGTACTTC

v_call: TRBV6-2/TRBV6-3
cdr3_length: 17
j_call: TRBJ2-7
d_call: TRBD2
clone_size: NA
cdr3_aa: CASSYSITSGNSYEQYF
cdr3_nt: TGTGCCAGCAGTTACTCGATTACTAGCGGGAACTCCTACGAGCAGTACTTC

v_call: TRBV12-3/TRBV12-4
cdr3_length: 11
j_call: TRBJ2-7
d_call: NA
clone_size: many
cdr3_aa: CASSLSREQYF
cdr3_nt: TGTGCCAGCAGTTTGTCTCGCGAGCAGTACTTC

v_call: TRBV9
cdr3_length: 14
j_call: TRBJ2-2
d_call: NA
clone_size: NA
cdr3_aa: CASSVEGYPGELFF
cdr3_nt: TGTGCCAGCAGCGTAGAGGGTTATCCCGGGGAGCTGTTTTTT

v_call: TRBV20-1
cdr3_length: 14
j_call: TRBJ2-1
d_call: TRBD2
clone_size: NA
cdr3_aa: CSALAGLAADEQFF
cdr3_nt: TGCAGTGCCCTCGCGGGACTAGCTGCCGATGAGCAGTTCTTC

v_call: TRBV9
cdr3_length: 15
j_call: TRBJ2-7
d_call: NA
clone_size: NA
cdr3_aa: CASSVAGGVPYEQYF
cdr3_nt: TGTGCCAGCAGCGTAGCAGGAGGGGTCCCCTACGAGCAGTACTTC

v_call: TRBV3-1
cdr3_length: 16
j_call: TRBJ2-7
d_call: NA
clone_size: few
cdr3_aa: CASSQDYWSKSYEQYF
cdr3_nt: TGTGCCAGCAGCCAAGATTATTGGTCCAAGTCCTACGAGCAGTACTTC

v_call: TRBV6-2/TRBV6-3
cdr3_length: 15
j_call: TRBJ2-3
d_call: TRBD1
clone_size: few
cdr3_aa: CASSLDRGPRDTQYF
cdr3_nt: TGTGCCAGCAGTTTGGACAGGGGGCCGAGAGATACGCAGTATTTT

v_call: TRBV10-3
cdr3_length: 12
j_call: TRBJ1-1
d_call: TRBD1
clone_size: NA
cdr3_aa: CAISTGQGEAFF
cdr3_nt: TGTGCCATCAGCACAGGACAGGGAGAAGCTTTCTTT

v_call: TRBV29-1
cdr3_length: 13
j_call: TRBJ2-7
d_call: TRBD1
clone_size: few
cdr3_aa: CSVGGQVKDEQYF
cdr3_nt: TGCAGCGTTGGGGGACAGGTGAAAGACGAGCAGTACTTC

v_call: TRBV10-3
cdr3_length: 15
j_call: TRBJ2-7
d_call: TRBD2
clone_size: few
cdr3_aa: CAISRNSGSSYEQYF
cdr3_nt: TGTGCCATCAGTCGAAATAGCGGGAGCTCCTACGAGCAGTACTTC

v_call: TRBV6-2/TRBV6-3
cdr3_length: 12
j_call: TRBJ2-1
d_call: TRBD2
clone_size: NA
cdr3_aa: CASSYGASGQFF
cdr3_nt: TGTGCCAGCAGTTACGGGGCTAGCGGGCAGTTCTTC

v_call: TRBV20-1
cdr3_length: 12
j_call: TRBJ1-6
d_call: NA
clone_size: many
cdr3_aa: CSARGVNSPLHF
cdr3_nt: TGCAGTGCTAGGGGAGTGAACTCACCCCTCCACTTT

v_call: TRBV29-1
cdr3_length: 13
j_call: TRBJ1-4
d_call: TRBD1
clone_size: NA
cdr3_aa: CSVEQGAGEKLFF
cdr3_nt: TGCAGCGTTGAACAGGGGGCCGGTGAAAAACTGTTTTTT

v_call: TRBV30
cdr3_length: 14
j_call: TRBJ2-1
d_call: TRBD2
clone_size: NA
cdr3_aa: CAWSTTSGIVRQFF
cdr3_nt: TGTGCCTGGAGTACGACTAGCGGGATAGTTCGGCAGTTCTTC

v_call: TRBV12-3/TRBV12-4
cdr3_length: 11
j_call: TRBJ1-1
d_call: NA
clone_size: few
cdr3_aa: CASSSRGLAFF
cdr3_nt: TGTGCCAGCAGTTCCAGGGGATTGGCTTTCTTT

v_call: TRBV6-4
cdr3_length: 14
j_call: TRBJ2-1
d_call: TRBD2
clone_size: NA
cdr3_aa: CASRSGGLYNEQFF
cdr3_nt: TGTGCCAGCCGTAGCGGGGGGTTATACAATGAGCAGTTCTTC

v_call: TRBV5-1
cdr3_length: 13
j_call: TRBJ2-2
d_call: NA
clone_size: NA
cdr3_aa: CASSPIRTGELFF
cdr3_nt: TGCGCCAGCAGCCCTATCAGGACCGGGGAGCTGTTTTTT

v_call: TRBV14
cdr3_length: 13
j_call: TRBJ2-5
d_call: NA
clone_size: few
cdr3_aa: CASSQGSYETQYF
cdr3_nt: TGTGCCAGCAGCCAAGGGAGCTACGAGACCCAGTACTTC

v_call: TRBV3-1
cdr3_length: 16
j_call: TRBJ2-7
d_call: NA
clone_size: few
cdr3_aa: CASSAVTGTGPYEQYF
cdr3_nt: TGTGCCAGCAGCGCAGTAACCGGGACTGGTCCCTACGAGCAGTACTTC

v_call: TRBV3-1
cdr3_length: 14
j_call: TRBJ2-5
d_call: NA
clone_size: NA
cdr3_aa: CASSVWGSPETQYF
cdr3_nt: TGTGCCAGCAGCGTTTGGGGGAGCCCAGAGACCCAGTACTTC

v_call: TRBV11-3
cdr3_length: 17
j_call: TRBJ2-3
d_call: TRBD2
clone_size: NA
cdr3_aa: CASSPRTSGGNPDTQYF
cdr3_nt: TGTGCCAGCAGCCCCCGGACTAGCGGGGGGAACCCAGATACGCAGTATTTT

v_call: TRBV7-2
cdr3_length: 16
j_call: TRBJ2-7
d_call: TRBD2
clone_size: few
cdr3_aa: CASSLTTSGSRYEQYF
cdr3_nt: TGTGCCAGCAGCTTAACGACTAGCGGGAGTAGATACGAGCAGTACTTC

v_call: TRBV3-1
cdr3_length: 16
j_call: TRBJ1-6
d_call: TRBD1
clone_size: NA
cdr3_aa: CASSRRTGRSSSPLHF
cdr3_nt: TGTGCCAGCAGCCGAAGGACAGGGCGGAGTAGTTCACCCCTCCACTTT

v_call: TRBV5-1
cdr3_length: 16
j_call: TRBJ2-1
d_call: TRBD2
clone_size: many
cdr3_aa: CASSSSAGGMYNEQFF
cdr3_nt: TGCGCCAGCAGCTCCTCAGCGGGGGGGATGTACAATGAGCAGTTCTTC

v_call: TRBV6-1
cdr3_length: 15
j_call: TRBJ2-3
d_call: NA
clone_size: NA
cdr3_aa: CASSAVGTSTDTQYF
cdr3_nt: TGTGCCAGCAGTGCCGTCGGGACTAGCACAGATACGCAGTATTTT

v_call: TRBV6-1
cdr3_length: 15
j_call: TRBJ2-1
d_call: TRBD2
clone_size: few
cdr3_aa: CASSPIAGAYNEQFF
cdr3_nt: TGTGCCAGCAGCCCCATAGCGGGGGCCTACAATGAGCAGTTCTTC

v_call: TRBV20-1
cdr3_length: 13
j_call: TRBJ1-1
d_call: NA
clone_size: NA
cdr3_aa: CSAAGVANTEAFF
cdr3_nt: TGCAGTGCTGCAGGGGTTGCGAACACTGAAGCTTTCTTT

v_call: TRBV12-3/TRBV12-4
cdr3_length: 15
j_call: TRBJ2-1
d_call: NA
clone_size: few
cdr3_aa: CASSFSSGGRTEQFF
cdr3_nt: TGTGCCAGCAGTTTTAGTTCGGGGGGCAGAACTGAGCAGTTCTTC

v_call: TRBV6-5
cdr3_length: 15
j_call: TRBJ2-7
d_call: NA
clone_size: few
cdr3_aa: CASSSGGPWVDEQYF
cdr3_nt: TGTGCCAGCAGTTCAGGGGGGCCCTGGGTGGACGAGCAGTACTTC

v_call: TRBV5-1
cdr3_length: 14
j_call: TRBJ1-1
d_call: TRBD1
clone_size: NA
cdr3_aa: CASSWDRMNTEAFF
cdr3_nt: TGCGCCAGCAGCTGGGACAGGATGAACACTGAAGCTTTCTTT

v_call: TRBV7-2
cdr3_length: 12
j_call: TRBJ1-1
d_call: NA
clone_size: NA
cdr3_aa: CASKKRNTEAFF
cdr3_nt: TGTGCCAGCAAAAAGAGGAACACTGAAGCTTTCTTT

v_call: TRBV6-2/TRBV6-3
cdr3_length: 16
j_call: TRBJ2-7
d_call: TRBD2
clone_size: NA
cdr3_aa: CASGGLAGGPVYEQYF
cdr3_nt: TGTGCCAGCGGTGGACTAGCGGGAGGTCCCGTCTACGAGCAGTACTTC

v_call: TRBV7-9
cdr3_length: 13
j_call: TRBJ2-5
d_call: NA
clone_size: NA
cdr3_aa: CASSRDSVWTQYF
cdr3_nt: TGTGCCAGCAGTCGGGACTCCGTTTGGACCCAGTACTTC

v_call: TRBV5-1
cdr3_length: 15
j_call: TRBJ2-7
d_call: TRBD2
clone_size: few
cdr3_aa: CASSARSSGPYEQYF
cdr3_nt: TGCGCCAGCAGCGCCAGGTCTAGCGGCCCCTACGAGCAGTACTTC

v_call: TRBV11-2
cdr3_length: 15
j_call: TRBJ2-1
d_call: TRBD2
clone_size: NA
cdr3_aa: CASSWASGGADEQFF
cdr3_nt: TGTGCCAGCAGTTGGGCTAGCGGGGGGGCGGATGAGCAGTTCTTC

v_call: TRBV20-1
cdr3_length: 14
j_call: TRBJ1-1
d_call: NA
clone_size: NA
cdr3_aa: CSARRRQPAAEAFF
cdr3_nt: TGCAGTGCTAGACGTAGGCAGCCGGCCGCTGAAGCTTTCTTT

v_call: TRBV12-3/TRBV12-4
cdr3_length: 17
j_call: TRBJ1-1
d_call: TRBD1
clone_size: NA
cdr3_aa: CASTRRGGERMNTEAFF
cdr3_nt: TGTGCCAGCACCCGTCGAGGGGGCGAGAGGATGAACACTGAAGCTTTCTTT

v_call: TRBV3-1
cdr3_length: 17
j_call: TRBJ2-3
d_call: NA
clone_size: NA
cdr3_aa: CASSQELGAGRKDTQYF
cdr3_nt: TGTGCCAGCAGCCAAGAACTAGGGGCGGGGAGGAAGGATACGCAGTATTTT

v_call: TRBV10-3
cdr3_length: 15
j_call: TRBJ2-5
d_call: TRBD1
clone_size: NA
cdr3_aa: CAISYTGTAQETQYF
cdr3_nt: TGTGCCATCAGTTACACCGGGACAGCACAAGAGACCCAGTACTTC

v_call: TRBV6-5
cdr3_length: 16
j_call: TRBJ2-7
d_call: NA
clone_size: NA
cdr3_aa: CASSYSSRAGSYEQYF
cdr3_nt: TGTGCCAGCAGTTACTCGAGTCGGGCAGGGTCCTACGAGCAGTACTTC

v_call: TRBV10-3
cdr3_length: 14
j_call: TRBJ2-2
d_call: NA
clone_size: NA
cdr3_aa: CAIGERVGTGELFF
cdr3_nt: TGTGCCATCGGTGAGAGAGTTGGTACCGGGGAGCTGTTTTTT

v_call: TRBV20-1
cdr3_length: 16
j_call: TRBJ2-7
d_call: TRBD2
clone_size: NA
cdr3_aa: CSAPEGTSSFRYEQYF
cdr3_nt: TGCAGTGCTCCCGAAGGGACTAGCAGTTTCCGCTACGAGCAGTACTTC

v_call: TRBV5-1
cdr3_length: 15
j_call: TRBJ2-1
d_call: TRBD1
clone_size: few
cdr3_aa: CASSPRDRVRNEQFF
cdr3_nt: TGCGCCAGCAGCCCCCGGGACAGGGTAAGGAATGAGCAGTTCTTC

v_call: TRBV7-2
cdr3_length: 14
j_call: TRBJ2-2
d_call: NA
clone_size: NA
cdr3_aa: CASSFWADTGELFF
cdr3_nt: TGTGCCAGCAGCTTTTGGGCAGACACCGGGGAGCTGTTTTTT